A single sample is the source of the 26 T cell receptor beta chains below, sequenced in a study of neoadjuvant anti-PD-1 for oral cavity cancer. Method: immunoSEQ multiplex PCR; TCRdb's copy keeps in-frame clones and lacks some. Of about 16,000 clones in the sample, 64% are singletons; the top ten hold 2.5% to 3%. Sequencing used PBMCs, obtained before nivolumab (anti-PD-1) treatment. The receptors were gathered from a person aged 35 to 85 with oral cavity squamous cell carcinoma.

This chain joins TRBV30 and TRBJ1-5; a weak D match, TRBD1 (5 bases). Germline assignment: CDR1 GTSNPN and CDR2 SVGIG (reference sequence). V lost 3 bases and J 1 base, leaving 13 bases between the germline ends. The CDR3 extends over 15 amino acids. The CDR3 coding sequence is TGTGCCTGGAGCCGTGGGGGGAAAAGCAATCAGCCCCAGCATTTT. Protein: CAWSRGGKSNQPQHF.

This clone has more than one count but fewer than ten. The chain links TRBV10-1 to TRBJ1-1; D call uncertain. V was shortened by 1 base and J by 2 bases, with 5 bases between the two germline ends. Germline CDR1 is WNHNN and CDR2 is SYGVQD (reference sequence). CDR3 length equals 13 residues. For the CDR3, the DNA is TGCGCCAGCAGTGAGTATCGTAACACTGAAGCTTTCTTT. It yields the protein CASSEYRNTEAFF.

This clone occurred a few times. This chain connects TRBV6-6 to TRBJ1-5; no clear D gene. The germline gives CDR1 MNHNY, CDR2 SVGAGI (reference sequence). V was shortened by 2 bases and J by 0 bases, with 8 bases between the two germline ends. CDR3 length: 15 amino acids. CDR3 loop: CASSYRLDSNQPQHF. Written as DNA, the CDR3 is TGTGCCAGCAGTTACCGACTCGATAGCAATCAGCCCCAGCATTTT.

CDR3 residues: CASSLRAGGEKLFF. The CDR3 DNA is TGTGCCAGCAGCTTAAGGGCAGGGGGCGAAAAACTGTTTTTT. The rearrangement links TRBV11-2 to TRBJ1-4; 8 positions agree with TRBD1. The CDR3 is 14 amino acids. V lost 2 bases and J lost 8; bases outside the gene matches: 4. Germline loops: CDR1 SGHAT, CDR2 FQNNGV.

The chain has TRBV7-9 and TRBJ2-1, with 9 bases matching TRBD2. The V and J ends lost 5 bases and 12 bases, in that order; junction bases with no gene match: 8. This CDR3 contains 13 residues. CDR1 is SEHNR and CDR2 is FQNEAQ in the germline V gene (reference sequence). DNA of the CDR3: TGTGCCAGCAGCCCATCGGGACTAGCTGCGCAGTTCTTC. This translates into CASSPSGLAAQFF.

The chain links TRBV4-1 to TRBJ1-1; TRBD1 is a possible D gene (5 bases). Germline assignment: CDR1 MGHRA and CDR2 YSYEKL. Trimming pared 0 bases from V and 3 bases from J, leaving 8 bases between. The CDR3 has 14 residues. Written as DNA, the CDR3 is TGCGCCAGCAGCCAAGAAGTCAGGGACACTGAAGCTTTCTTT. This sequence encodes CASSQEVRDTEAFF.

V and J are TRBV30 and TRBJ2-3; D is ambiguous. The CDR3 loop spans 13 amino acids. V shed 2 bases and J shed 5 bases, with 11 bases lying between them. Per the germline V gene, CDR1 is GTSNPN and CDR2 is SVGIG (reference sequence). Here the CDR3 reads CAWSMQIGDTQYF. As DNA, the CDR3 is TGTGCCTGGAGTATGCAGATCGGAGATACGCAGTATTTT.

Only a few counts were recorded for this clone. This rearrangement joins TRBV19 to TRBJ2-2; the D gene is possibly TRBD1 (6 bases). V shed 7 bases and J shed 6 bases, with 12 bases lying between them. From germline, CDR1 is LNHDA and CDR2 SQIVND (reference sequence). The length of the CDR3 is 13 residues. DNA of the CDR3: TGTGCCAGTACTAACAGGGAAGCCGGGGAGCTGTTTTTT. This codes for CASTNREAGELFF.

This clone showed up just a few times. The V and J genes are TRBV30 and TRBJ1-3; D gene ambiguous. CDR1 GTSNPN and CDR2 SVGIG come from the germline V gene (reference sequence). This CDR3 comprises 13 residues. The V and J ends lost 0 bases and 1 base respectively, with 4 bases between them. For the CDR3, the DNA is TGTGCCTGGAGTGTGATATCTGGAAACACCATATATTTT. Translated, it gives CAWSVISGNTIYF. Complete variable domain (other parts from reference TRBV30 and TRBJ1-3): SQTIHQWPATLVQPVGSPLSLECTVEGTSNPNLYWYRQAAGRGLQLLFYSVGIGQISSEVPQNLSASRPQDRQFILSSKKLLLSDSGFYLCAWSVISGNTIYFGEGSWLTVV.

This clone was seen a handful of times. The chain joins TRBV19 to TRBJ1-5; 7 bases match TRBD1. V dropped 3 bases and J dropped 1; count of bases not matched to a gene: 0. This CDR3 region has 14 residues. Germline V gene data show CDR1 as LNHDA and CDR2 as SQIVND (reference sequence). As DNA, the CDR3 is TGTGCCAGTAGTATGACAGGGAGCAATCAGCCCCAGCATTTT. Translated: CASSMTGSNQPQHF.

The chain's CDR3 is CASSLEGASLYNEQFF. As DNA, the CDR3 is TGTGCCAGCAGCTTAGAGGGGGCTAGCCTTTACAATGAGCAGTTCTTC. The rearrangement links TRBV7-3 to TRBJ2-1; 7 bases map to TRBD1. The trim removed 2 bases at V and 4 bases at J, leaving 8 bases unmatched. Per the germline V gene, CDR1 is SGHTA and CDR2 is FQGTGA. The CDR3 has 16 residues.

The chain links TRBV21-1 to TRBJ2-2. TRBV21-1 is a recognized pseudogene. The CDR3 spans 15 residues. The CDR3 nucleotides are TGTGCCAGCAGCAAAGTCTTCCAGAACACCGGGGAGCTGTTTTTT. Amino acids: CASSKVFQNTGELFF.

This clone has just a few counts. This chain links TRBV27 with TRBJ2-7, with D tentatively TRBD2 (7 bases). V shed 6 bases and J shed 1 base, with 16 bases lying between them. Germline values: CDR1 MNHEY, CDR2 SMNVEV (reference sequence). This CDR3 comprises 15 residues. CDR3 sequence: CASRAERGGSYEQYF. The CDR3 bases are TGTGCCAGCAGGGCCGAGAGGGGGGGGTCCTACGAGCAGTACTTC.

The chain joins TRBV6-1 to TRBJ2-1, with TRBD2 identical over 9 bases. J was trimmed by 2 bases and V by 4 bases; bases with no gene match: 6. In germline, CDR1 is MNHNS, CDR2 SASEGT. This CDR3 is built from 16 residues. The CDR3 DNA is TGTGCCAGCAGTGCCCGGACTAGCGTAACCTACAATGAGCAGTTCTTC. Protein sequence: CASSARTSVTYNEQFF.

This clone turned up a few times. The genes are TRBV10-3 and TRBJ1-1, with 7 bases matching TRBD1. Germline loops: CDR1 ENHRY, CDR2 SYGVKD. The CDR3 has 13 residues. The ends lost 8 bases at V and 9 bases at J; junction bases unmatched: 12. The CDR3 reads CAIGRDSGGQAFF. The CDR3 bases are TGTGCCATCGGTAGGGACAGTGGGGGCCAAGCTTTCTTT.

The genes are TRBV11-3 and TRBJ2-3; D uncertain. Germline assignment: CDR1 SGHNT and CDR2 YENEEA. Trimming took off 0 bases at V and 2 bases at J, with 6 bases between the two ends. There are 14 residues in the CDR3. As DNA, the CDR3 is TGTGCCAGCAGCTTAGATCGAGACACAGATACGCAGTATTTT. Translated, it gives CASSLDRDTDTQYF.

The chain couples TRBV6-1 to TRBJ2-7; 8 bases align to TRBD1. This CDR3 region has 12 residues. Trimming at V came to 7 bases and at J to 5 bases, leaving 4 bases not matched to a gene. Germline CDR1 and CDR2: MNHNS and SASEGT. CDR3 bases: TGTGCCAGCACGGACAGGGAAAACGAGCAGTACTTC. It is translated as CASTDRENEQYF.

This chain links TRBV4-1 with TRBJ1-4; no firm D call. The germline V gene has CDR1 MGHRA and CDR2 YSYEKL. V was clipped by 0 bases and J by 4 bases, with 9 bases between them. This CDR3 comprises 15 residues. CDR3 sequence reads: CASSQDPVVNEKLFF. The CDR3 DNA follows: TGCGCCAGCAGCCAAGATCCGGTGGTTAATGAAAAACTGTTTTTT.

V is TRBV2 and J is TRBJ2-3; D is tentatively TRBD1 or TRBD2 (5 bases each). From germline, CDR1 is SNHLY and CDR2 FYNNEI. Deletions cut 6 bases from V and 1 base from J, with 11 bases between. The CDR3 is made up of 14 amino acids. This CDR3 is CASSLMGGTDTQYF. DNA for the CDR3: TGTGCCAGCAGCCTCATGGGGGGCACAGATACGCAGTATTTT.

The genes are TRBV27 and TRBJ2-1; TRBD2 matches at 15 bases. Per the germline V gene, CDR1 is MNHEY and CDR2 is SMNVEV (reference sequence). This CDR3 is built from 20 residues. The V segment lost 5 bases and the J segment 0 bases; nucleotides outside the gene matches: 11. CDR3 loop: CASSKMGLAGGSSSYNEQFF. In DNA, the CDR3 is TGTGCCAGCAGTAAAATGGGACTAGCGGGAGGCTCTAGCTCCTACAATGAGCAGTTCTTC.

This clone was picked up a small number of times. The chain combines TRBV27 with TRBJ2-7; D is tentatively TRBD1 or TRBD2 (6 bases each). The CDR3 runs 14 residues. V gave up 3 bases and J gave up 6 bases, with 15 bases separating them. Germline CDR1 and CDR2: MNHEY and SMNVEV (reference sequence). The CDR3 nucleotides read TGTGCCAGCAGTTTGGTCCGGGGGCTGAGCGAGCAGTACTTC. It encodes CASSLVRGLSEQYF.

This chain uses TRBV9 with TRBJ2-3; 7 bases match TRBD2. The CDR3 sequence is 15 residues long. Germline V gene sequence: CDR1 SGDLS, CDR2 YYNGEE. The ends lost 3 bases at V and 0 bases at J; junction bases unmatched: 4. The CDR3 loop is CASSASGTSTDTQYF. The CDR3 DNA reads as TGTGCCAGCAGCGCGAGCGGGACTAGCACAGATACGCAGTATTTT.

The rearrangement joins TRBV11-2 to TRBJ2-1; weak D call: TRBD2 (6 bases). The CDR3 loop spans 12 amino acids. With 1 base removed from V and 12 bases from J, the gap between germline ends came to 10 bases. Germline CDR1 is SGHAT and CDR2 is FQNNGV. This chain's CDR3 is CASSLGTGAQFF. In DNA, the CDR3 is TGTGCCAGCAGCTTAGGTACGGGAGCGCAGTTCTTC. The entire variable domain, with the rest obtained from reference TRBV11-2 and TRBJ2-1, is as follows: EAGVAQSPRYKIIEKRQSVAFWCNPISGHATLYWYQQILGQGPKLLIQFQNNGVVDDSQLPKDRFSAERLKGVDSTLKIQPAKLEDSAVYLCASSLGTGAQFFGPGTRLTVL.

The V call is TRBV6-5, the J call TRBJ1-5; D gene ambiguous. The ends were cut back, 1 base at V and 7 bases at J, with 8 bases in the middle. The germline V gene encodes CDR1 MNHEY and CDR2 SVGAGI. This CDR3 has 13 residues. Here the CDR3 reads CASSYWTGQPQHF. The DNA of the CDR3 is TGTGCCAGCAGTTACTGGACTGGGCAGCCCCAGCATTTT.

The chain recombines TRBV30 with TRBJ2-7, with 10 bases matching TRBD1. The CDR3 extends over 13 amino acids. Per the germline V gene, CDR1 is GTSNPN and CDR2 is SVGIG (reference sequence). V trimming: 4 bases; J trimming: 7 bases; junction bases outside the gene matches: 7. This CDR3 is CAWTGQGVGEQYF. The CDR3 DNA reads TGTGCCTGGACTGGACAGGGGGTAGGTGAGCAGTACTTC.

V gene TRBV2 combines with J gene TRBJ2-5; D gene unclear. This CDR3 region has 12 residues. V lost 7 bases, J lost 1 base, and 7 bases lay in between. Germline CDR1 is SNHLY and CDR2 is FYNNEI. CDR3 loop: CASTQAQETQYF. CDR3 DNA: TGTGCCAGCACTCAGGCCCAAGAGACCCAGTACTTC.